This is a list of T cell receptor beta chains from one sample in a study of blood T cells in healthy people across ages. TCRdb passed the 5' RACE reads through MiXCR, listing each CDR3 protein once. The profile shows about 1.5 million distinct CDR3 sequences, 42% of them singletons. Input material: blood. These receptors all come from a woman under 30 in good health. Both conserved end residues are trimmed from each CDR3. The size of a clone is reported for some rows only, either as once, few or many, or as a class for expanded clones.

TRBV20-1,.,SARGTALKLF
TRBV2,.,ATSTGTAEAF
TRBV12-3/TRBV12-4,.,ASSSIGGSVGYT
TRBV12-3/TRBV12-4,.,ASSSSDPILDTDTQY
TRBV3-1,.,ASGKLRSEQF
TRBV27,.,ASSLLGSAHEQY
TRBV3-1,.,AISRETLGVSNTEAF
TRBV2,.,ASRQRAEQY
TRBV9,once,ASSLEPTWGAKNIQY
TRBV21-1,few,ASSTLTGGSYNEQF
TRBV5-8,.,ASSLSGTKRDTQY
TRBV5-1,few,ASSSGVPGDQPQH
TRBV10-3,.,AISEVNRHTEQY
TRBV10-3,.,AISGKLQGAKSNYGYT
TRBV2,.,ASRRRAATDTQY
TRBV7-2,.,ASSVGQGGSSNQPQH
TRBV5-1,many,ASSDRSPGSPQY
TRBV6-5,once,ASSSTGVAGYT
TRBV4-1,few,ASSQGQGTLDTQY
TRBV2,.,ASGITEGLGANVLT
TRBV2,.,ASTKGGGQPQH
TRBV6-5,.,ASSYSFPGLNTEAF
TRBV5-1,.,ASSLFAGGVETQY
TRBV5-1,few,ASSEGQGGREQY
TRBV10-2,.,ATARDTTTNEKLF
TRBV6-1,.,ASSRPPDRDPDTQY
TRBV5-1,.,ASSQGGLILGAF
TRBV29-1,few,SVEPTENYGYT
TRBV7-9,few,ASSFLVWTGEY
TRBV12-3/TRBV12-4,.,ASSFRTFRDTQY
TRBV6-6,.,ASSPRAMLDYGYT
TRBV6-6,once,ASSYEGPAKSTDTQY
TRBV6-2/TRBV6-3,few,ASSYGGLADSSYNEQF
TRBV4-1,.,ASNQPGLAGLNEQF
TRBV7-9,.,ASSSRRHLSLAETYNEQF
TRBV7-2,.,ASGERQTSSYNEQF
TRBV4-2,once,ASSQDGSSGSCEQY
TRBV6-6,many,ASCQDRNNYGYT
TRBV30,.,AWRVKSSYGYT
TRBV7-9,.,ASTLTGATSGNTIY
TRBV5-1,once,ASSSEAYEQY
TRBV10-3,.,AIGESGVSYEQY
TRBV28,.,ASSSSGGRYEQY
TRBV6-1,.,ASSEGDSYTGELF
TRBV6-5,.,ARGKGFQVNTEAF